The clone carrying this T cell receptor beta chain was counted at least ten times. Its antigen is unidentified. This specimen comes from a study of identical twins. Unique molecular identifiers were present on the cDNA, which also gained a universal primer site by template switching. TCRdb itself ran the 5' RACE reads through MiXCR, one entry per CDR3 protein. The sample lists about 920,000 distinct CDR3 sequences, more than 9% occurring once. The germline CDR1 and CDR2 sequences are SGHAT and FQNNGV. The CDR3 loop spans 15 amino acids. With 3 bases removed from V and 0 bases from J, the gap between germline ends came to 9 bases. Notes on the study in general: Conclusions were drawn cross-sectionally by statistical analysis, without following the same donors.

All donors were healthy Caucasians. These sequences were also reported in another study, on yellow fever vaccine responses in identical twins.

The sample comprised PBMCs. The genes are TRBV11-2 and TRBJ1-5, with D possibly TRBD1 on 5 matching bases. This clonotype was sampled from a woman under 30 in good health. The CDR3 DNA is TGTGCCAGCAGCTTGGGACCGCTTAGCAATCAGCCCCAGCATTTT. Protein sequence: CASSLGPLSNQPQHF.